This T cell receptor beta chain derives from a study of response to subunit inactivated influenza vaccine. Notes on the study in general: Only a handful of new T cells, the authors suggested, are recruited with each seasonal influenza vaccination.

Each CDR3 protein gets one entry after TCRdb re-called the RT-PCR reads with MiXCR. The sample holds approximately 480,000 distinct CDR3 sequences, over 9.5% seen once. The CDR3 loop spans 11 amino acids. CDR1 and CDR2 (germline): SGHVS, FNYEAQ. V was trimmed by 4 bases and J by 10 bases, leaving 10 bases between them. In its sample, this clonotype was seen a few times. Its antigen is unidentified. The sequence came from a man aged 45-65 years who received an inactivated influenza vaccine. The V gene is TRBV7-6, the J gene TRBJ2-5; D call uncertain. Specimen: PBMCs from blood, collected more than 35 days after vaccination. CDR3 protein: CASSWGWDQYF. The DNA for the CDR3 is TGTGCCAGCAGCTGGGGTTGGGACCAGTACTTC.